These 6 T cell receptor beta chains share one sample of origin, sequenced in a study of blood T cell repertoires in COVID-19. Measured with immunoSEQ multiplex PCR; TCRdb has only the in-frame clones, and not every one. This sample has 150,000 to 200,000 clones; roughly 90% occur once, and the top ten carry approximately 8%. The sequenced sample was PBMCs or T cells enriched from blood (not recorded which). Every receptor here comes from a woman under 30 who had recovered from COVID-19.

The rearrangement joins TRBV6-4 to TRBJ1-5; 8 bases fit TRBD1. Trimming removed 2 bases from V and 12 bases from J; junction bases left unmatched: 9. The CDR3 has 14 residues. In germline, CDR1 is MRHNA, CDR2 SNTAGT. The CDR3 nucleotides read TGTGCCAGCAGTGACCAAGATGAACAGGGGGTCCAGCATTTT. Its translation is CASSDQDEQGVQHF.

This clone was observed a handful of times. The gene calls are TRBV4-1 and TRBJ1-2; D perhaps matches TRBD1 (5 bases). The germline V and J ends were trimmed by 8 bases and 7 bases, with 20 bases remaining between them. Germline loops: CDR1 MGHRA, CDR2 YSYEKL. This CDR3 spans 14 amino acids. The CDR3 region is CASDLDLRGGGYTF. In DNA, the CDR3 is TGCGCCAGCGACCTAGACCTAAGGGGAGGTGGCTACACCTTC.

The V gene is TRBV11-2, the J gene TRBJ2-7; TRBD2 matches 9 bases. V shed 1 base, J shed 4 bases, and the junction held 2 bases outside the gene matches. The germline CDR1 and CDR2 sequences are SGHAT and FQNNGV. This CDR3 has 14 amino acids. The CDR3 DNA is TGTGCCAGCAGCTTAGGCGGGGGGGCTTACGAGCAGTACTTC. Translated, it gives CASSLGGGAYEQYF.

This chain's CDR3 is CASSLEGQAYGYTF. CDR3 coding DNA: TGTGCCAGCAGCTTGGAAGGACAGGCCTATGGCTACACCTTC. The rearrangement links TRBV5-6 to TRBJ1-2; TRBD1 matches at 7 bases. Per germline, CDR1 SGHDT and CDR2 YYEEEE. V lost 0 bases to trimming and J lost 4 bases; unmatched junction nucleotides: 3. This CDR3 region has 14 residues.

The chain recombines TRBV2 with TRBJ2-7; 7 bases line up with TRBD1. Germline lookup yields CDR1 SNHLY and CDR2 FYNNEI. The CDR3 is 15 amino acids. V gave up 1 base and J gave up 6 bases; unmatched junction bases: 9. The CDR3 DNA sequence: TGTGCCAGCAGTGAAGGACAGGGCCCCTATCCCGAGCAGTACTTC. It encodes CASSEGQGPYPEQYF.

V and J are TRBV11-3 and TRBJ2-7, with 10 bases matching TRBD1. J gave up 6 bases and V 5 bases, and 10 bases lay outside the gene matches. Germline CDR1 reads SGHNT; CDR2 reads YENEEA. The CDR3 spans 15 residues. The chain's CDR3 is CASSPGRQGASEQYF. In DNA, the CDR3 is TGTGCCAGCAGCCCGGGACGACAGGGGGCATCCGAGCAGTACTTC.